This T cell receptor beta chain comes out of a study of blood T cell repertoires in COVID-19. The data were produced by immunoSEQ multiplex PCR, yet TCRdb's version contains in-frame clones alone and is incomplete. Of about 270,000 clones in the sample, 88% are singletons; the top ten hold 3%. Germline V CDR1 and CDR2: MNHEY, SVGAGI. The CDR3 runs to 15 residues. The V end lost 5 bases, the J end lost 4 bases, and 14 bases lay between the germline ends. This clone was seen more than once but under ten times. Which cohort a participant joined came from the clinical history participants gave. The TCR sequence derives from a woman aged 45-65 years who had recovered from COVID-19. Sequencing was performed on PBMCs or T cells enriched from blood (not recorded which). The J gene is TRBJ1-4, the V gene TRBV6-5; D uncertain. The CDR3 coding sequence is TGTGCCAGCAGTCTCGAAAGACGGGGTAATGAAAAACTGTTTTTT. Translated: CASSLERRGNEKLFF.